These 26 T cell receptor beta chains share one sample of origin, sequenced in a study of shared clonotypes between healthy human individuals. Generated by immunoSEQ multiplex PCR, the TCRdb table keeps only in-frame clones and is missing some. The sample carries about 710,000 clones, around three quarters recorded once. Material for sequencing was memory CD4+ T cells sorted from blood. Subset in this sample: CD45RA-negative fraction. These receptors all come from a woman under 40 in good health.

The chain links TRBV28 to TRBJ1-5; D is perhaps TRBD1 (5 bases). The CDR3 length is 13 residues. CDR1 is MDHEN, CDR2 SYDVKM, per germline. Trimming stripped 8 bases from V and 4 bases from J, with 12 bases between. The CDR3, as DNA: TGTGCCAGCGGAGGGACTGCTAATCAGCCCCAGCATTTT. This encodes CASGGTANQPQHF.

The rearrangement joins TRBV7-9 to TRBJ2-7; 9 positions agree with TRBD1. The germline CDR1 and CDR2 sequences are SEHNR and FQNEAQ (reference sequence). Germline trimming cut 1 base from V and 5 bases from J; bases unmatched to any gene: 9. This CDR3 has 16 residues. The DNA for the CDR3 is TGTGCCAGCAGCTTAGATTTGGGACAGGGTCGCCACGAGCAGTACTTC. Translated, it gives CASSLDLGQGRHEQYF.

This sequence joins TRBV11-2 and TRBJ2-2; TRBD2 aligns across 8 bases. The CDR3 sequence is 14 residues long. Trimming took 1 base from V and 7 from J; bases not matched to a gene: 2. Germline V gene data show CDR1 as SGHAT and CDR2 as FQNNGV. DNA of the CDR3: TGTGCCAGCAGCTTAGCGGGAGGGGTCGGGGAGCTGTTTTTT. Amino acids: CASSLAGGVGELFF.

The V gene is TRBV10-3, the J gene TRBJ1-2, with 9 bases fitting TRBD1. CDR1 and CDR2 from the germline V gene are ENHRY and SYGVKD. CDR3 length: 13 amino acids. Losses at the gene ends were 7 bases for V and 8 bases for J; bases not matched to a gene: 8. The CDR3 loop is CAINKQGAGGYTF. The CDR3 nucleotides are TGTGCCATCAATAAACAGGGGGCAGGAGGCTACACCTTC.

This clone has just a few counts. The chain links TRBV19 to TRBJ2-3; D is ambiguous. The V gene's germline CDR1 is LNHDA and CDR2 SQIVND (reference sequence). This CDR3 region has 15 residues. V was shortened by 3 bases and J by 3 bases, with 13 bases between the two germline ends. The CDR3 nucleotides are TGTGCCAGTAGTATGAGTCTCGAAGTAACAGATACGCAGTATTTT. Translating it yields CASSMSLEVTDTQYF.

The chain combines TRBV19 with TRBJ2-1; 8 nucleotides match TRBD2. V lost 1 base, J lost 5 bases, and 1 base stayed unmatched. The germline V gene has CDR1 LNHDA and CDR2 SQIVND (reference sequence). CDR3 length equals 14 residues. This CDR3 is CASSIGLANNEQFF. The CDR3 bases are TGTGCCAGTAGTATAGGACTAGCGAACAATGAGCAGTTCTTC.

The genes are TRBV6-5 and TRBJ2-7, with D unresolved. Germline V gene data show CDR1 as MNHEY and CDR2 as SVGAGI. The CDR3 sequence is 15 residues long. The V end was cut by 6 bases, the J end by 0 bases, with 15 bases between. CDR3 in amino acids: CASSRDFVSSYEQYF. DNA of the CDR3: TGTGCCAGCAGCCGCGACTTCGTCAGCTCCTACGAGCAGTACTTC.

The chain employs TRBV7-9 and TRBJ2-1; D may be TRBD1 or TRBD2 (6 bases each). Looked up from germline, CDR1 is SEHNR and CDR2 is FQNEAQ (reference sequence). Trimming stripped 5 bases from V and 0 bases from J, with 14 bases between. The CDR3 runs 16 residues. CDR3 sequence: CASSRGGKGSYNEQFF. CDR3 DNA sequence: TGTGCCAGCAGCCGAGGGGGGAAGGGCTCCTACAATGAGCAGTTCTTC.

The chain employs TRBV20-1 and TRBJ1-1; a possible D gene is TRBD1 (5 bases). Germline CDR1 is DFQATT and CDR2 is SNEGSKA (reference sequence). The CDR3 sequence is 10 residues long. Trimming removed 5 bases from V and 8 bases from J, with 9 bases in between. CDR3: CSAGDLEAFF. CDR3 nucleotide sequence: TGCAGTGCTGGGGACCTAGAAGCTTTCTTT.

This clone came up a few times. The same CDR3 arises from other DNA sequences in this sample as well. This chain links TRBV28 with TRBJ1-5, with unresolved D. V was clipped by 1 base and J by 0 bases, with 7 bases between them. The CDR3 is 15 residues long. Germline V lookup: CDR1 MDHEN, CDR2 SYDVKM. The CDR3 DNA sequence: TGTGCCAGCAGTTTATCTGGATATAGCAATCAGCCCCAGCATTTT. It yields the protein CASSLSGYSNQPQHF.

This clone occurred a few times. This sequence joins TRBV14 and TRBJ2-1; 7 bases match TRBD2. The CDR3 contains 17 residues. Losses at the gene ends were 4 bases for V and 8 bases for J; bases not matched to a gene: 17. Germline CDR1 SGHDN, CDR2 FVKESK. As DNA, the CDR3 is TGTGCCAGCAGCCCTGGGGGGGTTCGGCTAGCGGTGGATGAGCAGTTCTTC. It yields the protein CASSPGGVRLAVDEQFF.

The rearrangement uses TRBV6-5 and TRBJ2-2; D remains unclear. Trimming cost V 2 bases and J 4 bases, with 11 bases left between them. The CDR3 is 15 residues long. Germline lookup yields CDR1 MNHEY and CDR2 SVGAGI. DNA of the CDR3: TGTGCCAGCAGTTACCCGCTGCGAGGCACCGGGGAGCTGTTTTTT. Translating gives CASSYPLRGTGELFF.

Concerning this clone: A much more abundant neighbour one base away suggests this may be a read error. The gene calls are TRBV15 and TRBJ2-7, with unresolved D. The CDR3 length is 15 residues. Per the germline V gene, CDR1 is LNHNV and CDR2 is YYDKDF (reference sequence). CDR3 loop: CATNRVDTGPYEQYF. CDR3 nucleotide sequence: TGTGCCACCAACAGAGTCGATACCGGTCCCTACGAGCAGTACTTC.

Turning to this clone: The same CDR3 also results from other DNA sequences found in this sample. The chain joins TRBV19 to TRBJ2-2; 7 nucleotides align to TRBD2. CDR3 length equals 14 residues. The germline V gene has CDR1 LNHDA and CDR2 SQIVND (reference sequence). V shed 2 bases and J 4 bases; nucleotides not matched to a gene: 1. CDR3 region: CASSISGGTGELFF. DNA of the CDR3: TGTGCCAGTAGTATATCGGGGGGCACCGGGGAGCTGTTTTTT.

The gene calls are TRBV10-3 and TRBJ2-3; no definite D call. The V gene's germline CDR1 is ENHRY and CDR2 SYGVKD. Trimming took off 1 base at V and 0 bases at J, with 11 bases between the two ends. This CDR3 spans 16 amino acids. The CDR3 DNA reads TGTGCCATCAGTGAGTACAGTTTCCTAAGCACAGATACGCAGTATTTT. This translates into CAISEYSFLSTDTQYF.

Remarks on this clone: Additional DNA sequences in this sample encode the identical CDR3. The rearrangement links TRBV18 to TRBJ1-1; D call uncertain. V was shortened by 2 bases and J by 1 base, with 5 bases between the two germline ends. Per germline, CDR1 KGHSH and CDR2 LQKENI. The CDR3 totals 13 residues. The CDR3 sequence is CASSPGSNTEAFF. The CDR3 nucleotides read TGTGCCAGCTCACCAGGTTCGAACACTGAAGCTTTCTTT.

This clone was found a few times. This chain joins TRBV6-6 and TRBJ1-1; 9 bases map to TRBD1. The ends lost 5 bases at V and 5 bases at J; junction bases unmatched: 3. The CDR3 extends over 13 amino acids. The germline CDR1 and CDR2 sequences are MNHNY and SVGAGI (reference sequence). The CDR3 DNA reads as TGTGCCAGCAGTGGACAGGGGAGGACTGAAGCTTTCTTT. Translated, it gives CASSGQGRTEAFF.

The chain links TRBV2 to TRBJ2-7; 7 bases are a match to TRBD1. This CDR3 is 14 amino acids long. V lost 5 bases, J lost 2 bases, and 6 bases stayed unmatched. The V gene's germline CDR1 is SNHLY and CDR2 FYNNEI. The CDR3: CASSRDRSTYEQYF. The CDR3 bases are TGTGCCAGCAGTCGGGACAGATCTACCTACGAGCAGTACTTC.

This clone was counted only a few times. V and J are TRBV21-1 and TRBJ1-1; the D call in the table, TRBD1, was not verified against the DNA. TRBV21-1 is a pseudogene segment. The CDR3 runs 13 residues. CDR3 sequence: CASSNQENTEAFF. Here the CDR3 DNA reads TGTGCCAGCAGCAATCAGGAGAACACTGAAGCTTTCTTT.

This clone was detected only once. V usage is TRBV4-1 and J usage is TRBJ1-4; D might be TRBD1 (5 bases). Trimming shortened V by 1 base and J by 6 bases, and 15 bases separated the two germline ends. Germline V gives CDR1 MGHRA, CDR2 YSYEKL. This CDR3 contains 16 residues. The CDR3 nucleotides are TGCGCCAGCAGCCAAGTCGGGGGATCGAGGGATGAAAAACTGTTTTTT. It encodes CASSQVGGSRDEKLFF.

This chain links TRBV9 with TRBJ2-1; 10 bases align to TRBD2. There are 14 residues in the CDR3. With V trimmed by 1 base and J by 10 bases, 5 bases remained unmatched. The germline CDR1 and CDR2 sequences are SGDLS and YYNGEE. The CDR3 DNA reads TGTGCCAGCAGCGTACTTCAGCGGGAGGGCGAGCAGTTCTTC. Translation: CASSVLQREGEQFF.

V gene TRBV30 combines with J gene TRBJ1-1, with 7 bases fitting TRBD1. Looked up from germline, CDR1 is GTSNPN and CDR2 is SVGIG (reference sequence). V trimming: 5 bases; J trimming: 0 bases; junction bases outside the gene matches: 0. The CDR3 runs to 12 residues. The chain's CDR3 is CAWDRVNTEAFF. DNA for the CDR3: TGTGCCTGGGACAGGGTGAACACTGAAGCTTTCTTT.

The chain has TRBV4-1 and TRBJ2-1; 13 bases align to TRBD2. CDR3 length: 16 residues. Trimming removed 6 bases from V and 4 bases from J; junction bases left unmatched: 6. Germline V lookup: CDR1 MGHRA, CDR2 YSYEKL. The CDR3 loop reads CASRGLAGADYNEQFF. The CDR3 DNA follows: TGCGCCAGCAGAGGACTAGCGGGAGCAGATTACAATGAGCAGTTCTTC.

The chain uses TRBV4-2 and TRBJ2-1; 10 nucleotides line up with TRBD2. V lost 0 bases to trimming and J lost 9 bases; unmatched junction nucleotides: 5. Germline CDR1 is LGHNA and CDR2 is YNFKEQ. CDR3 length: 15 amino acids. CDR3: CASSQESGRAVEQFF. The CDR3 DNA reads TGTGCCAGCAGCCAAGAAAGCGGGAGGGCCGTTGAGCAGTTCTTC.

In its sample, this clone was seen many times. V and J are TRBV7-6 and TRBJ2-1; 9 bases match TRBD2. The germline gives CDR1 SGHVS, CDR2 FNYEAQ. With 1 base clipped from V and 8 bases from J, the junction kept 6 bases outside the gene matches. This CDR3 spans 15 amino acids. CDR3 sequence reads: CASSLGLAGIHEQFF. In DNA form, the CDR3 reads TGTGCCAGCAGCTTAGGCCTAGCGGGGATTCATGAGCAGTTCTTC. The full variable domain, its missing parts supplied by reference TRBV7-6 and TRBJ2-1, is GAGVSQSPRYKVTKRGQDVALRCDPISGHVSLYWYRQALGQGPEFLTYFNYEAQQDKSGLPNDRFSAERPEGSISTLTIQRTEQRDSAMYRCASSLGLAGIHEQFFGPGTRLTVL.

The J gene is TRBJ2-1, the V gene TRBV11-2; 10 bases match TRBD2. Germline V gene data show CDR1 as SGHAT and CDR2 as FQNNGV. The CDR3 is made up of 19 amino acids. The trim removed 5 bases at V and 4 bases at J, leaving 17 bases unmatched. The DNA of the CDR3 is TGTGCCAGCAGCCCGGGGCGTGGACTAGCGGAGGGCGGGTACAATGAGCAGTTCTTC. Translation: CASSPGRGLAEGGYNEQFF.